This TCR beta chain is drawn from a study of blood T cell repertoires in COVID-19. Turning to the study itself: The United States, Italy and Spain provided the acute and convalescent COVID-19 samples. From T cells, B-cell-depleted T cells, or PBMCs came the material, which was cDNA or gDNA.

Profiled with immunoSEQ multiplex PCR; TCRdb holds only in-frame clones, not every one. The sample holds fewer than 250,000 clones, around 86% seen once. All enrollees were roughly 18 to 100 years old and from 25 or so US areas. Self-reported history from a screening survey and questionnaire set each donor's cohort. CDR1 is MGHRA, CDR2 YSYEKL, per germline. The CDR3 runs 15 residues. V lost 0 bases and J 6 bases, leaving 9 bases between the germline ends. Sequenced input: PBMCs or T cells enriched from blood (not recorded which). This chain links TRBV4-1 with TRBJ1-6; tentative D call: TRBD1 (6 bases). The origin of this receptor is a man aged 25-40 years in a cohort exposed to, infected with or recovered from COVID-19 (not recorded which). The CDR3 DNA reads as TGCGCCAGCAGCCAAGAGCGGGGGGCTAATTCACCCCTCCACTTT. Its translation is CASSQERGANSPLHF.